This T cell receptor beta chain was identified during a study of early T cells in non-severe SARS-CoV-2 infection. Study context: The study sequenced bulk RNA from unsorted whole blood, with chains unpaired.

CDR1 is MDHEN and CDR2 is SYDVKM in the germline V gene. There are 15 residues in the CDR3. V was clipped by 5 bases and J by 10 bases; unmatched bases: 11. Individual cDNA molecules were tagged with unique molecular identifiers. TCRdb called the 5' RACE reads again in MiXCR, with one record for every CDR3 protein. The sample has more than 45,000 distinct CDR3 sequences, about 5.6% seen once. This clonotype was picked up many times. The antigen remains undetermined. Study-level findings and limits: Lookups in VDJdb leaned toward anti-spike CD8 responses and missed private and CD4 specificities.

J is TRBJ2-1 and V is TRBV28; 10 bases fit TRBD2. The sequence was collected from an adult who was a healthcare worker with PCR-confirmed SARS-CoV-2 infection or an uninfected control (not recorded which). Specimen: whole blood. CDR3 bases: TGTGCCAGCAGTAGCCTCGCTAGCGGGAGACGGGAGCAGTTCTTC. It encodes CASSSLASGRREQFF.